Listed here are 10 T cell receptor beta chains from one sample, sequenced in a study of CD8+ T cells in alopecia areata. Following RNA extraction, reverse transcription yielded cDNA that acted as the sequencing template. Generated by immunoSEQ multiplex PCR, the TCRdb table keeps only in-frame clones and is missing some. The sample records about 180,000 clones, over 50% being singletons. This specimen consisted of CD4+ T cells sorted from blood, obtained at week 0. The receptor set was obtained from a human donor with alopecia areata.

This clone was detected once. The chain has TRBV30 and TRBJ2-5; D tentatively reads TRBD1 or TRBD2 (5 bases each). The V end was cut by 3 bases, the J end by 4 bases, with 18 bases between. Germline-derived CDR1 and CDR2 are GTSNPN and SVGIG (reference sequence). The CDR3 totals 15 residues. For the CDR3, the DNA is TGTGCCTGGAGGAGGGACCTATCGACCGGAGAGACCCAGTACTTC. Translating gives CAWRRDLSTGETQYF.

The table lists this clone with a count of one. The rearrangement uses TRBV6-5 and TRBJ2-5; unclear D gene. CDR1 is MNHEY and CDR2 is SVGAGI in the germline V gene. The CDR3 has 13 amino acids. V was cut by 6 bases and J by 5 bases, with 13 bases left in between. The CDR3 spells CASRLDMGETQYF. Written as DNA, the CDR3 is TGTGCCAGCAGACTCGACATGGGGGAGACCCAGTACTTC.

Ten or more counts support this clone. The chain couples TRBV2 to TRBJ2-3; D remains unclear. V was pared by 4 bases and J by 5 bases, with 10 bases between. Germline V gene lookup returns CDR1 SNHLY and CDR2 FYNNEI. The CDR3 sequence is 13 residues long. The CDR3 DNA sequence: TGTGCCAGCAGTGTCCGCACGGGAGATACGCAGTATTTT. Translated: CASSVRTGDTQYF.

A few counts support this clone. J is TRBJ2-1 and V is TRBV18; 8 bases map to TRBD2. The V gene end was trimmed by 8 bases and the J gene end by 5 bases; junction bases not matched to a gene: 11. Germline CDR1 is KGHSH and CDR2 is LQKENI. The CDR3 extends over 15 amino acids. The CDR3 protein is CASLAGGRQNNEQFF. Here the CDR3 DNA reads TGTGCCAGCCTCGCGGGGGGCCGGCAGAACAATGAGCAGTTCTTC. Based on the CDR3 plus reference TRBV18 and TRBJ2-1, the full variable domain is NAGVMQNPRHLVRRRGQEARLRCSPMKGHSHVYWYRQLPEEGLKFMVYLQKENIIDESGMPKERFSAEFPKEGPSILRIQQVVRGDSAAYFCASLAGGRQNNEQFFGPGTRLTVL.

J is TRBJ2-7 and V is TRBV6-1; D may correspond to TRBD1 or TRBD2 (5 bases each). Germline-derived CDR1 and CDR2 are MNHNS and SASEGT. The CDR3 is 16 residues long. V was cut by 0 bases and J by 0 bases, with 12 bases left in between. DNA of the CDR3: TGTGCCAGCAGTGAAGCTAGGGACCTTCCCTCCTACGAGCAGTACTTC. It is translated as CASSEARDLPSYEQYF.

In this sample, this clone turned up once. V and J are TRBV2 and TRBJ1-5; D perhaps matches TRBD1 (5 bases). Germline assignment: CDR1 SNHLY and CDR2 FYNNEI. V was cut by 5 bases and J by 5 bases, with 13 bases left in between. The CDR3 is made up of 14 amino acids. Here the CDR3 reads CASSLETAHQPQHF. The DNA for the CDR3 is TGTGCCAGCAGTCTCGAGACAGCCCATCAGCCCCAGCATTTT.

The chain is built from TRBV30 and TRBJ2-7; 8 bases fit TRBD1. This CDR3 region has 14 residues. The ends lost 5 bases at V and 5 bases at J; junction bases unmatched: 11. Germline V CDR1 and CDR2: GTSNPN, SVGIG (reference sequence). CDR3 sequence (DNA): TGTGCCTGGGCCCCCTTAGACAGGGGCAACGAGCAGTACTTC. Protein: CAWAPLDRGNEQYF.

V usage is TRBV27 and J usage is TRBJ1-5; D gene unclear. The V gene's germline CDR1 is MNHEY and CDR2 SMNVEV (reference sequence). The CDR3 consists of 15 residues. V was shortened by 0 bases and J by 2 bases, with 8 bases between the two germline ends. In nucleotides, the CDR3 is TGTGCCAGCAGTTTATCGTTGGTGGGCAATCAGCCCCAGCATTTT. Its protein product is CASSLSLVGNQPQHF.

J is TRBJ2-7 and V is TRBV29-1; D remains ambiguous. The length of the CDR3 is 13 residues. V gave up 7 bases and J gave up 1 base, with 14 bases separating them. Germline V gene data show CDR1 as SQVTM and CDR2 as ANQGSEA. CDR3 protein: CSAKRIGSYEQYF. CDR3 nucleotides: TGCAGCGCTAAGAGGATCGGATCCTACGAGCAGTACTTC.

The chain uses TRBV29-1 and TRBJ1-5; no clear D gene. CDR1 SQVTM and CDR2 ANQGSEA come from the germline V gene. Trimming removed 6 bases at V and 2 bases at J, with 20 bases between. The CDR3 has 16 residues. CDR3 protein: CSVLLDEGFRNQPQHF. The CDR3 DNA follows: TGCAGCGTCCTATTGGACGAGGGTTTTCGCAATCAGCCCCAGCATTTT.